This TCR beta chain came from a study of T cell responses to AZD1222 COVID-19 vaccine. This CDR3 is 14 amino acids long. The germline V gene has CDR1 SGHDT and CDR2 YYEEEE. After removal of 4 bases from V and 7 bases from J, the junction contained 6 bases not matched to a gene. Here immunoSEQ multiplex PCR was the method, and the copy in TCRdb shows in-frame clones only, minus some. The sample includes some 110,000 clones, approximately 86% seen only once; the top ten take approximately 9.6%. The receptor comes from an adult in good health. Sequences were derived from peripheral blood, sampled on day 0 of AZD1222 vaccination. The rearrangement links TRBV5-6 to TRBJ2-2, with TRBD1 identical over 8 bases. The CDR3 spells CASSRGQVVGELFF. The CDR3 nucleotides read TGTGCCAGCAGCCGGGGACAGGTGGTCGGGGAGCTGTTTTTT.